The 31 T cell receptor beta chains below were found in one sample sequenced in a study of cytomegalovirus exposure and HLA in healthy donors (dated by TCRdb to about 2017). The library was prepared using the immunoSEQ multiplex PCR assay. In its TCRdb copy, this immuneACCESS table keeps in-frame sequences only and misses some clones. Where compared with another copy, unresolved V genes explain less than half of these, and the others have no known cause. The sample records more than 60,000 clones, 96% of which are singletons. The top ten constitute roughly 4.5% of the sample. The sequencing sample was made of PBMCs. The receptor set was obtained from a woman under 30 in good health and CMV-seropositive.

The CDR3, as DNA: TGTGCCAGCAGTTTAACGGGAACCGGGGAGCTGTTTTTT. It is translated as CASSLTGTGELFF. The chain recombines TRBV27 with TRBJ2-2, with D perhaps TRBD2 (5 bases). Germline V CDR1 and CDR2: MNHEY, SMNVEV (reference sequence). This CDR3 contains 13 residues. V lost 2 bases and J lost 5, with 6 bases in between.

The J gene is TRBJ1-1, the V gene TRBV27; D may be TRBD1 (5 bases). The CDR3 has 15 amino acids. V shed 6 bases and J shed 1 base, with 15 bases lying between them. CDR1 and CDR2 (germline): MNHEY, SMNVEV (reference sequence). CDR3 amino acids: CASSLRQPQNTEAFF. The DNA of the CDR3 is TGTGCCAGCAGCCTTAGACAGCCACAGAACACTGAAGCTTTCTTT.

The chain links TRBV10-2 to TRBJ2-7; possible D gene TRBD1, 6 bases. This CDR3 is built from 13 residues. The V and J ends lost 6 bases and 2 bases respectively, with 11 bases between them. Germline values: CDR1 WSHSY, CDR2 SAAADI. The CDR3 DNA reads as TGCGCCAGCAGCCTGGACAGACCCTACGAGCAGTACTTC. Translating it yields CASSLDRPYEQYF.

This clone has just a few counts. CDR3 sequence: CASSLTGFGNQPQHF. CDR3 DNA sequence: TGCGCCAGCAGCCTCACGGGGTTTGGCAATCAGCCCCAGCATTTT. This chain joins TRBV4-1 and TRBJ1-5, with unresolved D. There are 15 residues in the CDR3. Germline V gene lookup returns CDR1 MGHRA and CDR2 YSYEKL. Trimming left V 4 bases short and J 2 bases short, with 12 bases between.

The count of this clone is one. The rearrangement links TRBV7-3 to TRBJ2-7, with TRBD2 matching 13 bases. V dropped 4 bases and J dropped 5; count of bases not matched to a gene: 2. The CDR3 extends over 14 amino acids. CDR1 is SGHTA and CDR2 is FQGTGA in the germline V gene. CDR3 sequence (DNA): TGTGCCAGCAGCTCCGGACTAGCGGGAGACGAGCAGTACTTC. This codes for CASSSGLAGDEQYF.

This chain connects TRBV29-1 to TRBJ2-1; 10 nucleotides match TRBD2. Looked up from germline, CDR1 is SQVTM and CDR2 is ANQGSEA. The CDR3 runs 13 residues. Trimming at V came to 7 bases and at J to 4 bases, leaving 4 bases not matched to a gene. CDR3 in amino acids: CSGGLATYNEQFF. The CDR3 coding sequence is TGCAGCGGGGGACTAGCGACGTACAATGAGCAGTTCTTC.

The chain is built from TRBV28 and TRBJ1-1; D is possibly TRBD1 (6 bases). Trimming took 5 bases from V and 5 from J, leaving 18 bases between them. This CDR3 is built from 15 residues. Germline-derived CDR1 and CDR2 are MDHEN and SYDVKM. CDR3 nucleotides: TGTGCCAGCAGTCCGGGACAAGGGATCCGAACTGAAGCTTTCTTT. Translated, it gives CASSPGQGIRTEAFF. Based on the CDR3 plus reference TRBV28 and TRBJ1-1, the full variable domain is DVKVTQSSRYLVKRTGEKVFLECVQDMDHENMFWYRQDPGLGLRLIYFSYDVKMKEKGDIPEGYSVSREKKERFSLILESASTNQTSMYLCASSPGQGIRTEAFFGQGTRLTVV.

The chain recombines TRBV29-1 with TRBJ2-5; TRBD1 might be the D (6 bases). The V and J ends lost 5 bases and 1 base respectively, with 17 bases between them. This CDR3 comprises 15 residues. Germline V gene lookup returns CDR1 SQVTM and CDR2 ANQGSEA. The CDR3 region is CSVKSFWTVQETQYF. Written as DNA, the CDR3 is TGCAGCGTTAAATCTTTCTGGACAGTCCAAGAGACCCAGTACTTC. The variable domain in full, with the rest retrieved from reference TRBV29-1 and TRBJ2-5, is SAVISQKPSRDICQRGTSLTIQCQVDSQVTMMFWYRQQPGQSLTLIATANQGSEATYESGFVIDKFPISRPNLTFSTLTVSNMSPEDSSIYLCSVKSFWTVQETQYFGPGTRLLVL.

The rearrangement uses TRBV28 and TRBJ2-3; D not certain. V lost 2 bases and J 5 bases, leaving 2 bases between the germline ends. The CDR3 covers 11 residues. Per germline, CDR1 MDHEN and CDR2 SYDVKM. The CDR3 DNA follows: TGTGCCAGCAGTTTACGAGATACGCAGTATTTT. Its protein product is CASSLRDTQYF.

In its sample, this clone was seen once. The chain joins TRBV18 to TRBJ2-1; TRBD2 aligns across 14 bases. The CDR3 consists of 20 residues. CDR1 and CDR2 (germline): KGHSH, LQKENI. The V segment lost 4 bases and the J segment 3 bases; nucleotides outside the gene matches: 14. For the CDR3, the DNA is TGTGCCAGCTCACTTGACCTCGGGGGACTAGCGGGAGCGGGCTACAATGAGCAGTTCTTC. Its protein product is CASSLDLGGLAGAGYNEQFF.

This chain joins TRBV10-3 and TRBJ2-1, with 10 bases lining up with TRBD2. The germline CDR1 and CDR2 sequences are ENHRY and SYGVKD. V gave up 0 bases and J gave up 8 bases; unmatched junction bases: 7. The length of the CDR3 is 16 residues. In DNA, the CDR3 is TGTGCCATCAGTGAGTCCCTAGCGGGGGCCCCCCATGAGCAGTTCTTC. As protein: CAISESLAGAPHEQFF.

Concerning this clone itself: The sample holds other DNA sequences that translate to the same CDR3. The V and J genes are TRBV6-5 and TRBJ1-3, with D perhaps matching TRBD1 (6 bases). CDR3 length equals 15 residues. V lost 4 bases and J lost 0, with 10 bases in between. The germline CDR1 and CDR2 sequences are MNHEY and SVGAGI. The CDR3 bases are TGTGCCAGCAGTTCGACAGGTTTCTCTGGAAACACCATATATTTT. Amino acids: CASSSTGFSGNTIYF.

CDR3 sequence (DNA): TGCGCCAGCAGCCATCCTCGCGGGACAGGGGAAACTGAAGCTTTCTTT. Translation: CASSHPRGTGETEAFF. The rearrangement joins TRBV4-3 to TRBJ1-1, with 10 positions matching TRBD1. Germline V gene lookup returns CDR1 LGHNA and CDR2 YSLEER. V dropped 3 bases and J dropped 5; count of bases not matched to a gene: 9. The CDR3 spans 16 residues.

The rearrangement links TRBV9 to TRBJ2-1; 15 nucleotides line up with TRBD2. J was trimmed by 8 bases and V by 4 bases; bases with no gene match: 7. The CDR3 is made up of 16 amino acids. Germline V gene lookup returns CDR1 SGDLS and CDR2 YYNGEE. CDR3 coding DNA: TGTGCCAGCAGCTCCCCCGGGACTAGCGGGAGGTATGAGCAGTTCTTC. Its protein is CASSSPGTSGRYEQFF.

The chain is built from TRBV19 and TRBJ2-3, with a tentative D call TRBD1 (5 bases). V was clipped by 4 bases and J by 3 bases, with 17 bases between them. The CDR3 contains 16 residues. Looked up from germline, CDR1 is LNHDA and CDR2 is SQIVND (reference sequence). CDR3 residues: CASSTASIDRTDTQYF. CDR3 coding DNA: TGTGCCAGTAGTACCGCTTCCATAGACAGAACAGATACGCAGTATTTT. The complete variable domain, with remaining parts taken from reference TRBV19 and TRBJ2-3, reads DGGITQSPKYLFRKEGQNVTLSCEQNLNHDAMYWYRQDPGQGLRLIYYSQIVNDFQKGDIAEGYSVSREKKESFPLTVTSAQKNPTAFYLCASSTASIDRTDTQYFGPGTRLTVL.

This rearrangement joins TRBV5-4 to TRBJ2-5, with TRBD2 matching 11 bases. With 1 base clipped from V and 4 bases from J, the junction kept 3 bases outside the gene matches. This CDR3 comprises 15 residues. Germline CDR1 is SGHNT and CDR2 is YYREEE (reference sequence). The CDR3 here is CASSLSLAGVETQYF. Written as DNA, the CDR3 is TGTGCCAGCAGCTTGTCACTAGCGGGAGTAGAGACCCAGTACTTC.

This clone was counted a single time. The chain employs TRBV7-3 and TRBJ2-6; D is ambiguous. Trimming removed 5 bases at V and 0 bases at J, with 8 bases between. Germline lookup yields CDR1 SGHTA and CDR2 FQGTGA. The CDR3 has 15 residues. CDR3 residues: CASSITDSGANVLTF. The CDR3 region has the DNA TGTGCCAGCAGCATCACTGACTCTGGGGCCAACGTCCTGACTTTC.

This chain joins TRBV19 and TRBJ2-2; unclear D gene. Between the trimmed V and J ends, which lost 1 base and 5 bases, there was a span of 8 bases. The CDR3 spans 14 residues. CDR1 and CDR2 (germline): LNHDA, SQIVND (reference sequence). CDR3 protein: CASSIGLETGELFF. CDR3 in DNA: TGTGCCAGTAGTATAGGGTTAGAGACCGGGGAGCTGTTTTTT.

This sequence joins TRBV5-4 and TRBJ1-4; 9 positions agree with TRBD1. The CDR3 loop spans 16 amino acids. V shed 4 bases and J 1 base; nucleotides not matched to a gene: 5. Looked up from germline, CDR1 is SGHNT and CDR2 is YYREEE (reference sequence). The CDR3 protein is CASSPGQGRTNEKLFF. The DNA of the CDR3 is TGTGCCAGCAGCCCCGGACAGGGGAGAACTAATGAAAAACTGTTTTTT.

The chain is built from TRBV29-1 and TRBJ2-7, with a weak D call TRBD1 (5 bases). CDR3 size: 13 residues. Per the germline V gene, CDR1 is SQVTM and CDR2 is ANQGSEA. Trimming left V 7 bases short and J 2 bases short, with 15 bases between. The CDR3 spells CSAVWRTPYEQYF. In DNA form, the CDR3 reads TGCAGCGCCGTGTGGCGGACACCCTACGAGCAGTACTTC.

The chain links TRBV7-2 to TRBJ2-1, with TRBD2 matching over 10 bases. V lost 2 bases and J lost 7; bases outside the gene matches: 5. Germline lookup yields CDR1 SGHTA and CDR2 FQGNSA. CDR3 length: 15 residues. The CDR3 DNA follows: TGTGCCAGCAGCTTATTCCCTAGCGGGAGTAATGAGCAGTTCTTC. This sequence encodes CASSLFPSGSNEQFF.

The chain has TRBV5-5 and TRBJ1-2, with 9 bases that match TRBD1. The CDR3 covers 15 residues. The V and J ends lost 4 bases and 3 bases, in that order; junction bases with no gene match: 7. Germline-derived CDR1 and CDR2 are SGHKS and YYEKEE (reference sequence). The CDR3 sequence: CASSARDRVDYGYTF. DNA of the CDR3: TGTGCCAGCAGCGCCCGGGACAGGGTTGACTATGGCTACACCTTC. Full variable domain (remainder filled in from reference TRBV5-5 and TRBJ1-2): DAGVTQSPTHLIKTRGQQVTLRCSPISGHKSVSWYQQVLGQGPQFIFQYYEKEERGRGNFPDRFSARQFPNYSSELNVNALLLGDSALYLCASSARDRVDYGYTFGSGTRLTVV.

The chain has TRBV29-1 and TRBJ2-7; D gene unclear. In germline, CDR1 is SQVTM, CDR2 ANQGSEA. The V and J ends lost 3 bases and 0 bases respectively, with 6 bases between them. CDR3 length: 12 amino acids. CDR3 DNA: TGCAGCGTTGAGGCCTCCTCCTACGAGCAGTACTTC. Amino acids: CSVEASSYEQYF.

The sample holds one count of this clone. The V and J genes are TRBV6-5 and TRBJ2-1; weak D call: TRBD2 (5 bases). The V and J ends lost 5 bases and 7 bases respectively, with 15 bases between them. Germline loops: CDR1 MNHEY, CDR2 SVGAGI. This CDR3 spans 14 amino acids. CDR3 nucleotide sequence: TGTGCCAGCAGTACCCGAGGGCCCATTAATGAGCAGTTCTTC. It codes for CASSTRGPINEQFF.

This chain connects TRBV14 to TRBJ1-1, with D tentatively TRBD1 (6 bases). In germline, CDR1 is SGHDN, CDR2 FVKESK. Deletions cut 4 bases from V and 4 bases from J, with 13 bases between. CDR3 size: 14 residues. The CDR3 nucleotides are TGTGCCAGCAGCCCACAGGGTGAGGGCACTGAAGCTTTCTTT. It is translated as CASSPQGEGTEAFF.

The chain uses TRBV6-6 and TRBJ2-3, with D possibly matching TRBD2 (6 bases). This CDR3 spans 15 amino acids. Trimming stripped 5 bases from V and 6 bases from J, with 18 bases between. Germline V CDR1 and CDR2: MNHNY, SVGAGI (reference sequence). As DNA, the CDR3 is TGTGCCAGCAGTGCGAAAAGGGCGGGGCGGGATACGCAGTATTTT. Its translation is CASSAKRAGRDTQYF.

The chain links TRBV28 to TRBJ1-5; possible D gene TRBD1, 6 bases. The CDR3 sequence is 15 residues long. The germline V gene encodes CDR1 MDHEN and CDR2 SYDVKM. With 7 bases removed from V and 3 bases from J, the gap between germline ends came to 16 bases. In DNA, the CDR3 is TGTGCCAGCACCGAGTCGGCAGGGGCCAATCAGCCCCAGCATTTT. It yields the protein CASTESAGANQPQHF. Drawing the rest from reference TRBV28 and TRBJ1-5, the complete variable domain is DVKVTQSSRYLVKRTGEKVFLECVQDMDHENMFWYRQDPGLGLRLIYFSYDVKMKEKGDIPEGYSVSREKKERFSLILESASTNQTSMYLCASTESAGANQPQHFGDGTRLSIL.

The chain combines TRBV4-2 with TRBJ1-1; D possibly corresponds to TRBD1 (6 bases). Germline CDR1 LGHNA, CDR2 YNFKEQ. This CDR3 has 15 amino acids. Trimming stripped 1 base from V and 4 bases from J, with 13 bases between. The CDR3 DNA sequence: TGTGCCAGCAGCCAAGTAGCAGGGGAGGGCACTGAAGCTTTCTTT. This gives the protein CASSQVAGEGTEAFF.

The chain couples TRBV28 to TRBJ2-3; 8 bases are shared with TRBD1. J lost 4 bases, V lost 6 bases, and 9 bases had no gene match. Germline V gene data show CDR1 as MDHEN and CDR2 as SYDVKM. The CDR3 runs 15 residues. The CDR3 nucleotides read TGTGCCAGCAGCCCCATCGACAGGGGTGCAGATACGCAGTATTTT. The encoded protein is CASSPIDRGADTQYF.

This clone was counted a few times. This rearrangement joins TRBV18 to TRBJ2-2, with TRBD2 matching 7 bases. J lost 5 bases, V lost 3 bases, and 3 bases had no gene match. The CDR3 runs 14 residues. In germline, CDR1 is KGHSH, CDR2 LQKENI. CDR3 in DNA: TGTGCCAGCTCACCGCAGGGAGGGACCGGGGAGCTGTTTTTT. Translated, it gives CASSPQGGTGELFF.

This rearrangement joins TRBV11-3 to TRBJ2-1, with a possible D match to TRBD2 (7 bases). From germline, CDR1 is SGHNT and CDR2 YENEEA. This CDR3 region has 15 residues. V was trimmed by 5 bases and J by 7 bases, leaving 18 bases between them. The CDR3 loop is CASSGGGGLLNEQFF. CDR3 DNA: TGTGCCAGCAGCGGAGGGGGGGGACTCCTTAATGAGCAGTTCTTC.